The clone carrying this T cell receptor beta chain showed up just a few times. The antigen is not known. These data belong to a study of response to subunit inactivated influenza vaccine. Study-wide results and limits: That few new T cells are recruited by each seasonal influenza vaccination was the authors' suggestion.

Trimming at V came to 4 bases and at J to 5 bases, leaving 7 bases not matched to a gene. CDR3 length: 14 residues. Germline V lookup: CDR1 MGHRA, CDR2 YSYEKL. TCRdb redid the calling of the RT-PCR reads with MiXCR, one entry per CDR3 protein. The sample has fewer than 700,000 distinct CDR3 sequences, approximately 13% seen once; the top ten hold 13%. The clonotype comes from a middle-aged man who received an inactivated influenza vaccine. This chain joins TRBV4-1 and TRBJ2-7, with 8 bases identical to TRBD1. Material: PBMCs from blood, obtained around seven weeks after vaccination. Here the CDR3 reads CASSPTGVGDEQYF. CDR3 in DNA: TGCGCCAGCAGCCCGACAGGGGTAGGTGACGAGCAGTACTTC.